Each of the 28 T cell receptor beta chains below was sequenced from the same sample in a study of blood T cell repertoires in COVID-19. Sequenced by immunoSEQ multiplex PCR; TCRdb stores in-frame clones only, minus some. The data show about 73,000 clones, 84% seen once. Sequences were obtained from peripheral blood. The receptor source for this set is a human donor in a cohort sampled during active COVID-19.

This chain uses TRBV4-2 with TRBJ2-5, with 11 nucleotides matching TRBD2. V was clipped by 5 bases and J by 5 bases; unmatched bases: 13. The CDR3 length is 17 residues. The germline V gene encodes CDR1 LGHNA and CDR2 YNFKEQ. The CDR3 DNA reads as TGTGCCAGCAGCACCTTTGGGATAGCGGGGGGGATGGAGACCCAGTACTTC. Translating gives CASSTFGIAGGMETQYF.

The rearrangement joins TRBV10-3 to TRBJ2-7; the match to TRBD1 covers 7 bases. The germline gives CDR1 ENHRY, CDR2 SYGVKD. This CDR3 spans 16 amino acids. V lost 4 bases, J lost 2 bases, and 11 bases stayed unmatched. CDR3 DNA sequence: TGTGCCATCAGTGGAGGGGTCCCGGGACAGCCCTACGAGCAGTACTTC. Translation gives CAISGGVPGQPYEQYF.

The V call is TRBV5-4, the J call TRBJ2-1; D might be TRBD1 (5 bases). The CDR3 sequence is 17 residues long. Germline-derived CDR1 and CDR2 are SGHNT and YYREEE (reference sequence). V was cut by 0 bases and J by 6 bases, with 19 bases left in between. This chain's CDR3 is CASSLVGGQKLSNEQFF. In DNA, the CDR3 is TGTGCCAGCAGCTTGGTGGGTGGACAAAAACTCTCCAATGAGCAGTTCTTC.

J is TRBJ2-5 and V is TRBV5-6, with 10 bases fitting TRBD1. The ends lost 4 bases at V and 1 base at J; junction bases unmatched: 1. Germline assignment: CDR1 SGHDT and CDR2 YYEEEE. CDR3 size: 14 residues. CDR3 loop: CASSGTGAQETQYF. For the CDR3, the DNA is TGTGCCAGCAGCGGGACAGGGGCCCAAGAGACCCAGTACTTC.

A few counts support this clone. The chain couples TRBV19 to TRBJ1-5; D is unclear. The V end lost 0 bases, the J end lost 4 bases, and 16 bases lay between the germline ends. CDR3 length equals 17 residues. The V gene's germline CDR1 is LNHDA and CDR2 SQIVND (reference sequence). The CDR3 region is CASSIDRRILGNQPQHF. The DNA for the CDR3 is TGTGCCAGTAGTATAGATCGGAGGATTTTGGGGAATCAGCCCCAGCATTTT.

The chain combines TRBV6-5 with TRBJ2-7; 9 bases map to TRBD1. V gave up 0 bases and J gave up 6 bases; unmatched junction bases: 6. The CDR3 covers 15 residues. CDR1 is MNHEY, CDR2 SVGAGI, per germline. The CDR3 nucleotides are TGTGCCAGCAGTTACTCGGGGACAGGGCATGGCGAGCAGTACTTC. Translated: CASSYSGTGHGEQYF.

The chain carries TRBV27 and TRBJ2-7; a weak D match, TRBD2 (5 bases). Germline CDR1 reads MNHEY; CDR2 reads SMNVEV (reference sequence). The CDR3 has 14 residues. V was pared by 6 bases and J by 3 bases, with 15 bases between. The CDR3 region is CASSRYPGSYEQYF. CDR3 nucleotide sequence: TGTGCCAGCAGCCGTTACCCGGGAAGCTACGAGCAGTACTTC.

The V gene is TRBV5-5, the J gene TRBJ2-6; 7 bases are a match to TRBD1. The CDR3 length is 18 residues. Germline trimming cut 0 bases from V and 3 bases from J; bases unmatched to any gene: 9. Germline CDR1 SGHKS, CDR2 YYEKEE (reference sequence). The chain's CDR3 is CASSLGTGSFSGANVLTF. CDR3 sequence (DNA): TGTGCCAGCAGCTTGGGGACAGGATCTTTCAGTGGGGCCAACGTCCTGACTTTC.

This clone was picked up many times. The CDR3 spells CASSVRTGGGDEKLFF. CDR3 DNA sequence: TGCGCCAGCAGCGTCCGGACAGGGGGCGGGGATGAAAAACTGTTTTTT. The V and J genes are TRBV4-1 and TRBJ1-4; 11 nucleotides match TRBD1. The CDR3 contains 16 residues. Germline V CDR1 and CDR2: MGHRA, YSYEKL. V trimming: 5 bases; J trimming: 6 bases; junction bases outside the gene matches: 8.

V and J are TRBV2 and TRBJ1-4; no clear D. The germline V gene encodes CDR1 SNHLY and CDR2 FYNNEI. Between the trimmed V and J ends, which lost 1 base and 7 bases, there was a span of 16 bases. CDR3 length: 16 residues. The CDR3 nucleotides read TGTGCCAGCAGTGAAGGGGCAGGATCGTACTCTGAAAAACTGTTTTTT. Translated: CASSEGAGSYSEKLFF.

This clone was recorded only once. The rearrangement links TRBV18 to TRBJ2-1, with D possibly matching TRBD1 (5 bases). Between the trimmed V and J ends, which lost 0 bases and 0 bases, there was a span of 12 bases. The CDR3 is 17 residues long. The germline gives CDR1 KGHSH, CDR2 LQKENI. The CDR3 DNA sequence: TGTGCCAGCTCACCACCGGTAGGACAAAGCTCCTACAATGAGCAGTTCTTC. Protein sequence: CASSPPVGQSSYNEQFF.

DNA of the CDR3: TGTGCCACCAGTGATTTCCTGACAGGGGGCTTAACCACCGGGGAGCTGTTTTTT. Residues: CATSDFLTGGLTTGELFF. The chain carries TRBV24-1 and TRBJ2-2, with 10 bases matching TRBD1. V lost 1 base and J lost 4; bases outside the gene matches: 8. The CDR3 has 18 amino acids. Looked up from germline, CDR1 is KGHDR and CDR2 is SFDVKD.

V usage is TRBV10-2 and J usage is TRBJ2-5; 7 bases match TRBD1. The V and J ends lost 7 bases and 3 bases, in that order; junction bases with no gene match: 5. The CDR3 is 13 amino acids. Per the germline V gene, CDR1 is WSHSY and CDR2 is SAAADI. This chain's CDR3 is CASMGQRKETQYF. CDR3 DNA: TGCGCCAGCATGGGACAGAGAAAAGAGACCCAGTACTTC.

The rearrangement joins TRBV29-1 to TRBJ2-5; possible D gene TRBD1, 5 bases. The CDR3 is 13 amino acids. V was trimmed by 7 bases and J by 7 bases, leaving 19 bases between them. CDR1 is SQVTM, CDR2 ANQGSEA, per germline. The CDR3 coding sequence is TGCAGCGCCGGTACCAGCAGGGCGGTGACCCAGTACTTC. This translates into CSAGTSRAVTQYF.

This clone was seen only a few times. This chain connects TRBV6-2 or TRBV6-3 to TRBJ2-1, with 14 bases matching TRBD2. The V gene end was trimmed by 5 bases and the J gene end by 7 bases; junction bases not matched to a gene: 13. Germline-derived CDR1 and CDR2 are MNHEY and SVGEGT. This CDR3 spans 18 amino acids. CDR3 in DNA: TGTGCCAGCAGTCACGGACTAGCGGGGGGCCCGGGGGGAAATGAGCAGTTCTTC. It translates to CASSHGLAGGPGGNEQFF.

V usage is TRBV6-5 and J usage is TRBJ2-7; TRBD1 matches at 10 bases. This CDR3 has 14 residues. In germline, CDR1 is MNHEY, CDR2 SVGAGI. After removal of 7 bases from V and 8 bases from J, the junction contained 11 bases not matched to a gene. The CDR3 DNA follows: TGTGCCAGCACTCCAACGGGACAGGGGAACAAGCAGTACTTC. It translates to CASTPTGQGNKQYF.

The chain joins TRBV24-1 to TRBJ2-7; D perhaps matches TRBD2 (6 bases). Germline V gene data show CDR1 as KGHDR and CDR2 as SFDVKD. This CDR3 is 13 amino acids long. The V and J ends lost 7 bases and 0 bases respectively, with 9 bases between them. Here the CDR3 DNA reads TGTGCCACCAGGGACGGGAGCTCCTACGAGCAGTACTTC. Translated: CATRDGSSYEQYF.

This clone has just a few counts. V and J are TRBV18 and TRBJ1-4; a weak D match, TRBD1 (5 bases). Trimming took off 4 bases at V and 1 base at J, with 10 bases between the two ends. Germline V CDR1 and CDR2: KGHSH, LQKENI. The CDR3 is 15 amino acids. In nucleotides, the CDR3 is TGTGCCAGCTCACTCCAGGGTGTAACTAATGAAAAACTGTTTTTT. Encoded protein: CASSLQGVTNEKLFF.

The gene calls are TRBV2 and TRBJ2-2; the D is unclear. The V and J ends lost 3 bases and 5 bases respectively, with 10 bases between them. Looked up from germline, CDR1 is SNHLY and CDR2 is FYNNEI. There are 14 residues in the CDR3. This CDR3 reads CASSERHQTGELFF. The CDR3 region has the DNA TGTGCCAGCAGTGAGAGACACCAAACCGGGGAGCTGTTTTTT. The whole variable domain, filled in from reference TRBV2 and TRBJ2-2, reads EPEVTQTPSHQVTQMGQEVILRCVPISNHLYFYWYRQILGQKVEFLVSFYNNEISEKSEIFDDQFSVERPDGSNFTLKIRSTKLEDSAMYFCASSERHQTGELFFGEGSRLTVL.

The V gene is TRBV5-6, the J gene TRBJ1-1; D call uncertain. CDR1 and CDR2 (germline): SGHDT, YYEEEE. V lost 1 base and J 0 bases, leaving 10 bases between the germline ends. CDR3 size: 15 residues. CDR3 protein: CASSLRPGLNTEAFF. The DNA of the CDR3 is TGTGCCAGCAGCTTGCGGCCGGGGTTGAACACTGAAGCTTTCTTT.

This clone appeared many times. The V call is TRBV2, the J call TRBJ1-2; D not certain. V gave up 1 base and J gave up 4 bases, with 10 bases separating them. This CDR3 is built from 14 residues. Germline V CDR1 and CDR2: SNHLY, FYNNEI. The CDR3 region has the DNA TGTGCCAGCAGTGAAGGGGCGACCGTCTATGGCTACACCTTC. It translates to CASSEGATVYGYTF.

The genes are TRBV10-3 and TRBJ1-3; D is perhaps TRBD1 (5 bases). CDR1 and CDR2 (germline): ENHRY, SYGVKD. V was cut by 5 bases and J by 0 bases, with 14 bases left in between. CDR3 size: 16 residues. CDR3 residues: CAISQTALSSGNTIYF. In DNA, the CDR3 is TGTGCCATCAGTCAGACAGCTTTAAGCTCTGGAAACACCATATATTTT.

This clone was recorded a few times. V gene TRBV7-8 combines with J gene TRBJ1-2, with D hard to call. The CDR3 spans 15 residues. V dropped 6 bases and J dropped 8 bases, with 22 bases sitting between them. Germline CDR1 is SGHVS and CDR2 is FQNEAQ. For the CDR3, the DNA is TGTGCCAGCAGTCCCCAGCCGGGTGCTTCCTTCGGCTACACCTTC. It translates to CASSPQPGASFGYTF.

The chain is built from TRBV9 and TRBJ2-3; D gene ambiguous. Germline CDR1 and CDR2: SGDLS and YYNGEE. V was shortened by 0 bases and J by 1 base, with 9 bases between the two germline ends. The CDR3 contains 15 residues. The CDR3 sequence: CASSVGAQGTDTQYF. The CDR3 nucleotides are TGTGCCAGCAGCGTAGGAGCTCAGGGCACAGATACGCAGTATTTT.

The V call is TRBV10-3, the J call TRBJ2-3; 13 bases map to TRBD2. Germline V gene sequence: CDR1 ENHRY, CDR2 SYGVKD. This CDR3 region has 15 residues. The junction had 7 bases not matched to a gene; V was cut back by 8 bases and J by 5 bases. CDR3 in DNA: TGTGCCATCGGGGGGACTAGCGGGGCCCAAGATACGCAGTATTTT. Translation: CAIGGTSGAQDTQYF.

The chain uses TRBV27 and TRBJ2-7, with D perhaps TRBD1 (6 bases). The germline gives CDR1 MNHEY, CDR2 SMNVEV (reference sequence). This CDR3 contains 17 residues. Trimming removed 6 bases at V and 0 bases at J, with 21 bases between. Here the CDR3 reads CASSQIMGRGGSYEQYF. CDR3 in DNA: TGTGCCAGCAGCCAAATTATGGGCAGGGGCGGCTCCTACGAGCAGTACTTC.

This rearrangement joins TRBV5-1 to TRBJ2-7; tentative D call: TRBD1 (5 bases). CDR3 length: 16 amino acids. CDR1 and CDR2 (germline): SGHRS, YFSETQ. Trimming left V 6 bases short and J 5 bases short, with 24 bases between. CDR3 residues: CASKLDGLRVSDEQYF. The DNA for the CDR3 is TGCGCCAGCAAGCTGGATGGGCTCAGGGTCTCTGACGAGCAGTACTTC.

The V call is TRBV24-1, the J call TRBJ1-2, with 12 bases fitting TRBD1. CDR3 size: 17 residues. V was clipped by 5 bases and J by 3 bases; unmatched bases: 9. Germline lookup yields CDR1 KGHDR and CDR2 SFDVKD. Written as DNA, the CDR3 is TGTGCCACCAGTGTCCCACCGGGACAGGGGGCTTACTATGGCTACACCTTC. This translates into CATSVPPGQGAYYGYTF.